This T cell receptor (beta chain) originates from a study of blood T cell repertoires in COVID-19. Study in general: There were acute and convalescent COVID-19 samples, and they came from the United States, Italy and Spain.

There are 16 residues in the CDR3. The germline V gene encodes CDR1 LNHDA and CDR2 SQIVND (reference sequence). V lost 4 bases and J lost 4, with 19 bases in between. Original analysis: By means of reference gene primer amplification, nucleated cell counts were estimated. Profiled with immunoSEQ multiplex PCR; TCRdb holds only in-frame clones, not every one. From that table come the V and J calls and clone size; the DNA was used to work out D and trimming. The table lists more than 350,000 clones, about 83% of them singletons. Cohorts were based on clinical histories the participants reported. Cohort 3 donors counted as recovered after two negative PCRs, clearance, or resolved symptoms. This clone was seen only a few times.

Sequenced material: PBMCs or T cells enriched from blood (not recorded which). This clonotype originated in a woman aged 45-60 years who had recovered from COVID-19. J is TRBJ1-1 and V is TRBV19, with D unresolved. For the CDR3, the DNA is TGTGCCAGTAGTACCGACTTAATGTTCAAGCCCACTGAAGCTTTCTTT. Residues: CASSTDLMFKPTEAFF.